These 30 T cell receptor beta chains came from one sample sequenced in a study of T-cell reconstitution after alpha-beta-depleted transplantation in children. The TCRbeta library was prepared with unique molecular identifiers. TCRdb processed the PCR reads anew with MiXCR; each CDR3 protein has one entry. In the table there are 100,000 to 120,000 distinct CDR3 sequences, about 9.4% of which are singletons. This specimen was PBMCs from the stem cell graft donor, taken from the stem cell graft. The source of these receptors is a human donor who donated a stem cell graft to a child with acute lymphoblastic leukemia.

This clonotype was found many times. The CDR3 loop is CASSVAVSNTGELFF. CDR3 coding DNA: TGTGCCAGCAGCGTAGCGGTCTCGAACACCGGGGAGCTGTTTTTT. The rearrangement links TRBV9 to TRBJ2-2; D is undetermined. The length of the CDR3 is 15 residues. Trimming took 0 bases from V and 0 from J, leaving 6 bases between them. The germline gives CDR1 SGDLS, CDR2 YYNGEE.

This clonotype was seen repeatedly, ten times or more. The V and J genes are TRBV7-2 and TRBJ1-4; TRBD1 matches at 11 bases. CDR1 and CDR2 from the germline V gene are SGHTA and FQGNSA. The junction had 4 bases not matched to a gene; V was cut back by 5 bases and J by 8 bases. The CDR3 loop spans 14 amino acids. The CDR3 nucleotides read TGTGCCAGCAGCCCGGGGACAGGGGGGGAAAAACTGTTTTTT. Translated: CASSPGTGGEKLFF.

This clonotype was counted at least ten times. One end of the junction does not line up with germline, which may come from a read error. The chain is built from TRBV7-2 and TRBJ1-1; weak D call: TRBD1 (5 bases). This CDR3 region has 13 residues. Germline V lookup: CDR1 SGHTA, CDR2 FQGNSA. The CDR3 coding sequence is TGTGCCAGCAGCGCGGATTGGGGGTCCCGGATCATCTTT. The encoded protein is CASSADWGSRIIF.

This clonotype was observed many times. The chain employs TRBV5-1 and TRBJ1-2, with TRBD1 matching over 9 bases. The CDR3 loop spans 15 amino acids. V was clipped by 4 bases and J by 0 bases; unmatched bases: 4. Per germline, CDR1 SGHRS and CDR2 YFSETQ. The CDR3 loop reads CASSAGQGPNYGYTF. CDR3 DNA sequence: TGCGCCAGCAGCGCGGGACAGGGTCCTAACTATGGCTACACCTTC. Based on the CDR3 plus reference TRBV5-1 and TRBJ1-2, the full variable domain is KAGVTQTPRYLIKTRGQQVTLSCSPISGHRSVSWYQQTPGQGLQFLFEYFSETQRNKGNFPGRFSGRQFSNSRSEMNVSTLELGDSALYLCASSAGQGPNYGYTFGSGTRLTVV.

This clonotype has at least ten counts. The chain links TRBV12-3 or TRBV12-4 to TRBJ2-2, with D uncertain. The CDR3 length is 13 residues. Deletions cut 6 bases from V and 2 bases from J, with 7 bases between. CDR3 nucleotides: TGTGCCAGCAGCCGCGATAACACCGGGGAGCTGTTTTTT. This encodes CASSRDNTGELFF.

As concerns this clonotype: Possible read error: a much larger clone is one base away. This chain joins TRBV12-3 or TRBV12-4 and TRBJ1-5; D perhaps matches TRBD1 (5 bases). The CDR3 sequence is 15 residues long. CDR3 DNA: TGTACCAGCAGTTTAGTCTCGGGGACGAATCAGCCCCAGCATTTT. It encodes CTSSLVSGTNQPQHF.

In its sample, this clonotype was seen many times. The chain employs TRBV5-1 and TRBJ1-5, with D hard to call. Trimming took 0 bases from V and 0 from J, leaving 10 bases between them. Germline CDR1 and CDR2: SGHRS and YFSETQ. The CDR3 runs to 16 residues. The CDR3 DNA follows: TGCGCCAGCAGCTTGGAACCGACCTATAGCAATCAGCCCCAGCATTTT. Amino acid sequence: CASSLEPTYSNQPQHF.

This clonotype was detected ten times or more. The J gene is TRBJ1-2, the V gene TRBV7-2, with TRBD1 matching over 8 bases. The V gene end was trimmed by 5 bases and the J gene end by 6 bases; junction bases not matched to a gene: 11. From germline, CDR1 is SGHTA and CDR2 FQGNSA. The length of the CDR3 is 15 residues. The CDR3 nucleotides are TGTGCCAGCAGCCCACGGACAGGGTCAAAGGATGGCTACACCTTC. Translated, it gives CASSPRTGSKDGYTF.

J is TRBJ1-2 and V is TRBV19; maybe TRBD1 (5 bases). Germline V CDR1 and CDR2: LNHDA, SQIVND (reference sequence). The CDR3 has 15 residues. Trimming cost V 5 bases and J 4 bases, with 17 bases left between them. The CDR3 reads CASSDRGGGSYGYTF. The CDR3 bases are TGTGCCAGTAGTGACCGCGGGGGGGGTAGCTATGGCTACACCTTC.

This chain connects TRBV6-9 to TRBJ2-7; 11 positions match TRBD2. Germline V gives CDR1 MNHGY, CDR2 SVAAGI. The CDR3 is 15 residues long. After removal of 4 bases from V and 3 bases from J, the junction contained 5 bases not matched to a gene. The CDR3 DNA is TGTGCCAGCAGTTTTTCGACTAGCGGGAACTACGAGCAGTACTTC. As protein: CASSFSTSGNYEQYF.

This clonotype was observed many times. V and J are TRBV5-1 and TRBJ2-2; TRBD1 might be the D (6 bases). Trimming left V 0 bases short and J 5 bases short, with 11 bases between. The length of the CDR3 is 15 residues. Germline V gives CDR1 SGHRS, CDR2 YFSETQ. The CDR3 bases are TGCGCCAGCAGCTTGGCCGCAGGGGCGACCGGGGAGCTGTTTTTT. It is translated as CASSLAAGATGELFF.

In this sample, this clonotype turned up many times. V is TRBV7-2 and J is TRBJ1-4, with a possible D match to TRBD1 (5 bases). The CDR3 loop spans 15 amino acids. V gave up 2 bases and J gave up 5 bases, with 12 bases separating them. Germline CDR1 SGHTA, CDR2 FQGNSA. CDR3 protein: CASSLMGGENEKLFF. CDR3 DNA: TGTGCCAGCAGCTTAATGGGGGGGGAGAATGAAAAACTGTTTTTT. Variable domain in full (rest from reference TRBV7-2 and TRBJ1-4): GAGVSQSPSNKVTEKGKDVELRCDPISGHTALYWYRQSLGQGLEFLIYFQGNSAPDKSGLPSDRFSAERTGGSVSTLTIQRTQQEDSAVYLCASSLMGGENEKLFFGSGTQLSVL.

The table lists this clonotype with many counts. This sequence joins TRBV12-3 or TRBV12-4 and TRBJ2-2; TRBD2 is a possible D gene (7 bases). V lost 11 bases to trimming and J lost 5 bases, with 15 bases between them. This CDR3 has 13 residues. CDR3 residues: CAARGGSTGELFF. The CDR3 nucleotides read TGTGCCGCCAGGGGAGGGTCGACCGGGGAGCTGTTTTTT.

This clonotype was recorded at least ten times. The CDR3: CATSRDELASYNEQFF. CDR3 bases: TGTGCCACCAGCAGAGATGAGCTAGCCTCCTACAATGAGCAGTTCTTC. This sequence joins TRBV15 and TRBJ2-1; tentatively, D is TRBD2 (5 bases). The germline V gene encodes CDR1 LNHNV and CDR2 YYDKDF (reference sequence). V was clipped by 0 bases and J by 0 bases, with 9 bases between them. The CDR3 runs to 16 residues.

This clonotype showed up many times. The chain employs TRBV20-1 and TRBJ2-3, with 11 bases fitting TRBD2. Trimming cost V 0 bases and J 2 bases; bases outside gene matches: 22. The CDR3 spans 22 residues. Per the germline V gene, CDR1 is DFQATT and CDR2 is SNEGSKA (reference sequence). CDR3 protein: CSARDSLPTGTSGLTDTDTQYF. CDR3 DNA: TGCAGTGCTAGAGATTCCCTCCCTACCGGGACTAGCGGTCTTACGGACACAGATACGCAGTATTTT.

This clonotype was recorded at least ten times. V usage is TRBV11-2 and J usage is TRBJ1-6; D may be TRBD1 (6 bases). The CDR3 loop spans 18 amino acids. V lost 5 bases and J lost 2, with 19 bases in between. Germline V gene sequence: CDR1 SGHAT, CDR2 FQNNGV. CDR3: CASSPLFGGEAYNSPLHF. The CDR3 DNA sequence: TGTGCCAGCAGCCCTCTTTTTGGGGGCGAGGCCTATAATTCACCCCTCCACTTT.

On this clonotype itself: Possible read error: a much larger clone is one base away. This is likely a read error, given that the CDR3 carries no conserved phenylalanine or tryptophan at its end. The V and J genes are TRBV6-2 or TRBV6-3 and TRBJ2-3, with a possible D match to TRBD2 (6 bases). CDR3 length: 15 amino acids. CDR1 is MNHEY and CDR2 is SVGEGT in the germline V gene. V was cut by 8 bases and J by 3 bases, with 18 bases left in between. The CDR3: CASERTWGRTDTQYL. For the CDR3, the DNA is TGTGCCAGCGAACGCACGTGGGGGAGGACAGATACGCAGTATCTT.

This clonotype occurred many times. V usage is TRBV12-3 or TRBV12-4 and J usage is TRBJ2-1, with 7 bases aligning to TRBD1. This CDR3 has 15 amino acids. Germline trimming cut 3 bases from V and 0 bases from J; bases unmatched to any gene: 2. DNA of the CDR3: TGTGCCAGCAGTTTGACAGGGAGCTCCTACAATGAGCAGTTCTTC. As protein: CASSLTGSSYNEQFF.

This chain uses TRBV4-3 with TRBJ2-1, with D possibly matching TRBD1 (6 bases). V was clipped by 3 bases and J by 7 bases, with 13 bases between them. Germline CDR1 LGHNA, CDR2 YSLEER. The CDR3 has 14 residues. CDR3 loop: CASSQVQGANEQFF. DNA for the CDR3: TGCGCCAGCAGCCAGGTACAGGGTGCGAATGAGCAGTTCTTC.

This clonotype was recorded many times. J is TRBJ2-2 and V is TRBV4-2, with D perhaps matching TRBD2 (6 bases). With 4 bases removed from V and 4 bases from J, the gap between germline ends came to 16 bases. The germline CDR1 and CDR2 sequences are LGHNA and YNFKEQ. The CDR3 loop spans 16 amino acids. The CDR3 DNA is TGTGCCAGCAGCCGGGGCCGGGGGTATAGCACCGGGGAGCTGTTTTTT. It yields the protein CASSRGRGYSTGELFF.

This clonotype was found many times. J is TRBJ2-6 and V is TRBV6-5, with D possibly matching TRBD2 (5 bases). The CDR3 has 17 residues. The V gene lost 4 bases and the J gene lost 0 bases, with 13 bases spanning the gap. Looked up from germline, CDR1 is MNHEY and CDR2 is SVGAGI. CDR3 nucleotide sequence: TGTGCCAGCAGTTCGCGGGTCCTCTCCTCTGGGGCCAACGTCCTGACTTTC. This sequence encodes CASSSRVLSSGANVLTF.

Many counts were recorded for this clonotype. This rearrangement joins TRBV24-1 to TRBJ2-2; D not resolved. The CDR3 spans 14 residues. Trimming shortened V by 1 base and J by 3 bases, and 5 bases separated the two germline ends. The germline V gene has CDR1 KGHDR and CDR2 SFDVKD. CDR3 amino acids: CATSDFRDTGELFF. The CDR3, as DNA: TGTGCCACCAGTGATTTCCGGGACACCGGGGAGCTGTTTTTT.

This clonotype has a count of ten or more. CDR3 region: CASSFPSGNTGELFF. The CDR3 DNA follows: TGTGCCAGCAGCTTCCCTAGCGGGAACACCGGGGAGCTGTTTTTT. V and J are TRBV7-9 and TRBJ2-2; 7 nucleotides align to TRBD2. The V gene end was trimmed by 3 bases and the J gene end by 1 base; junction bases not matched to a gene: 2. CDR1 SEHNR and CDR2 FQNEAQ come from the germline V gene (reference sequence). The CDR3 consists of 15 residues.

This clonotype was seen many times. The chain has TRBV3-1 and TRBJ1-6; D is unclear. Per germline, CDR1 LGHDT and CDR2 YNNKEL (reference sequence). The V end lost 4 bases, the J end lost 8 bases, and 15 bases lay between the germline ends. The CDR3 extends over 15 amino acids. The CDR3 DNA reads as TGTGCCAGCAGCCCTCCGGGGAGGTTTGATTCACCCCTCCACTTT. Translated, it gives CASSPPGRFDSPLHF. Full variable domain (remainder filled in from reference TRBV3-1 and TRBJ1-6): DTAVSQTPKYLVTQMGNDKSIKCEQNLGHDTMYWYKQDSKKFLKIMFSYNNKELIINETVPNRFSPKSPDKAHLNLHINSLELGDSAVYFCASSPPGRFDSPLHFGNGTRLTVT.

Ten or more counts support this clonotype. This chain uses TRBV12-3 or TRBV12-4 with TRBJ1-1; no reliable D call. V was shortened by 4 bases and J by 7 bases, with 16 bases between the two germline ends. The CDR3 length is 14 residues. The CDR3 DNA follows: TGTGCCAGCAGTTCCCCTTGGAGTGCGGGTGAAGCTTTCTTT. The encoded protein is CASSSPWSAGEAFF.

This clonotype showed up many times. This rearrangement joins TRBV6-2 or TRBV6-3 to TRBJ2-7, with D tentatively TRBD1 (5 bases). The germline CDR1 and CDR2 sequences are MNHEY and SVGEGT. V was cut by 6 bases and J by 0 bases, with 12 bases left in between. The CDR3 is 14 amino acids. DNA of the CDR3: TGTGCCAGCAGGGCGGACACGAGCTCCTACGAGCAGTACTTC. This translates into CASRADTSSYEQYF.

The table lists this clonotype with many counts. The chain carries TRBV5-5 and TRBJ2-5; 7 nucleotides align to TRBD2. Looked up from germline, CDR1 is SGHKS and CDR2 is YYEKEE (reference sequence). V dropped 4 bases and J dropped 7; count of bases not matched to a gene: 7. The CDR3 is 13 amino acids. CDR3 bases: TGTGCCAGCAGCGTCCGACTAGCCGCGACCCAGTACTTC. This gives the protein CASSVRLAATQYF. The full variable domain, with the rest looked up from reference TRBV5-5 and TRBJ2-5, is DAGVTQSPTHLIKTRGQQVTLRCSPISGHKSVSWYQQVLGQGPQFIFQYYEKEERGRGNFPDRFSARQFPNYSSELNVNALLLGDSALYLCASSVRLAATQYFGPGTRLLVL.

This clonotype has only a few counts. V usage is TRBV4-3 and J usage is TRBJ1-3; D gene ambiguous. Per the germline V gene, CDR1 is LGHNA and CDR2 is YSLEER. This CDR3 contains 13 residues. Trimming cost V 4 bases and J 2 bases, with 6 bases left between them. CDR3 DNA: TGCGCCAGCAGCCGTACAACTGGAAACACCATATATTTT. Its protein product is CASSRTTGNTIYF.

The table lists this clonotype with many counts. V and J are TRBV20-1 and TRBJ2-1; 10 bases are a match to TRBD2. J was trimmed by 7 bases and V by 0 bases; bases with no gene match: 9. Germline V gene lookup returns CDR1 DFQATT and CDR2 SNEGSKA (reference sequence). The CDR3 extends over 16 amino acids. The CDR3 region has the DNA TGCAGTGCTAGAGATAGCGCTAGCGGGAGAATTAATGAGCAGTTCTTC. Amino acids: CSARDSASGRINEQFF.

This clonotype was counted many times. The chain couples TRBV5-1 to TRBJ1-1; D is unclear. Germline V gene data show CDR1 as SGHRS and CDR2 as YFSETQ. This CDR3 contains 13 residues. V lost 0 bases, J lost 6 bases, and 9 bases lay in between. In nucleotides, the CDR3 is TGCGCCAGCAGCTTGGTTGTCAGCGCTGAAGCTTTCTTT. Amino acids: CASSLVVSAEAFF.